These T cell receptor beta chains were read from a single sample in a study of T cell clonotyping in hematopoietic cell transplantation. The table came from immunoSEQ multiplex PCR; TCRdb's copy has only in-frame clones and leaves some out. Here the sample spans 25,000 to 30,000 clones, roughly 91% being singletons. The sequencing used peripheral blood mononuclear cells, collected before stem cell transplant. Receptors were obtained from a man aged 45-60 years with acute myeloid leukemia. Some clones in this sample may be carry-over from other donors' samples. Each CDR3 is given with its conserved first and last residue. A D gene is named only where the DNA matches it firmly. Size is stated for part of the rows, as once, few or many counts, or as a class when the clone is expanded.

d_gene,j_gene,v_gene,abundance,CDR3nt,CDR3aa
TRBD1,TRBJ2-5,TRBV19,NA,TGTGCCAGTAGTATCCGGACAGGGGGAGAGACCCAGTACTTC,CASSIRTGGETQYF
NA,TRBJ1-3,TRBV6-1,once,TGTGCCAGCAGTGACCTCAACTCTGGAAACACCATATATTTT,CASSDLNSGNTIYF
NA,TRBJ1-5,TRBV7-9,NA,TGTGCCAGCAGCCCCGGAGCGAGCAATCAGCCCCAGCATTTT,CASSPGASNQPQHF
NA,TRBJ2-7,TRBV28,NA,TGTGCCAGCAGTTCCCTCTCGACTAGTGCAGGGTACGAGCAGTACTTC,CASSSLSTSAGYEQYF
TRBD2,TRBJ2-7,TRBV10-3,NA,TGTGCCATCAGTGAGTCGCGGCTAGCGGGGGGGCCCTCCTACGAGCAGTACTTC,CAISESRLAGGPSYEQYF
NA,TRBJ1-1,TRBV19,NA,TGTGCCAGTAGTATAGTCTTGATCGTCGGGAACACTGAAGCTTTCTTT,CASSIVLIVGNTEAFF
NA,TRBJ1-4,TRBV18,NA,TGTGCCAGCTCACCAGGGGGGGTTCAACTGTTTTTT,CASSPGGVQLFF
TRBD1,TRBJ1-1,TRBV10-3,NA,TGTGCCATCAGTTTGGACAGGGGCACTGAAGCTTTCTTT,CAISLDRGTEAFF
NA,TRBJ1-2,TRBV19,NA,TGTGCCAGTAGTATCTCACAGTCTAACTATGGCTACACCTTC,CASSISQSNYGYTF
NA,TRBJ1-3,TRBV30,NA,TGTGCCTGGAGCTTATACCCAGGGTCTGGAAACACCATATATTTT,CAWSLYPGSGNTIYF
NA,TRBJ1-2,TRBV18,NA,TGTGCCAGCTCAGCTCAGGGGTACTATGGCTACACCTTC,CASSAQGYYGYTF